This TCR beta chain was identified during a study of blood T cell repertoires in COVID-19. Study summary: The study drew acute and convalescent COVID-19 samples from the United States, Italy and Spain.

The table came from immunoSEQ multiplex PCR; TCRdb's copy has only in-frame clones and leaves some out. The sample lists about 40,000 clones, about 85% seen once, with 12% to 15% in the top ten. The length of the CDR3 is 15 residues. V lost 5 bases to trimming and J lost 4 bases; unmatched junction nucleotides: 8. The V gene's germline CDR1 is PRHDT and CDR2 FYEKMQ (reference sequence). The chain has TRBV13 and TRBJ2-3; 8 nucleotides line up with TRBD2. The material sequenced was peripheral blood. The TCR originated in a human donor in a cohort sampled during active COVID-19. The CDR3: CASSAAGALPDTQYF. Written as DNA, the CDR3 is TGTGCCAGCAGCGCAGCGGGGGCCCTCCCAGATACGCAGTATTTT.